Here is one TCR beta chain with its context. Its antigen has not been determined. Per-base quality was not reported, and no clone a single base away is much larger than it. This specimen includes other DNA sequences encoding the same CDR3. These data originate in a study of shared clonotypes between healthy human individuals (dated by TCRdb to 2018 to 2021). General notes on the study: The cohort included three men and a couple of women between 18 and 49 years of age. To estimate repertoire size and how much clonotype sharing occurs between individuals, the study deeply sequenced the blood TCR repertoires of about five healthy adults. Per donor, leukapheresis produced somewhere between about 0.94 and 9 billion PBMCs. Libraries were prepared and TCR repertoires were sequenced by different laboratories using diverse techniques, in order to increase sequencing depth and limit assay-specific biases. For each donor, three plates each were used for CD4 naive and CD4 memory, two plates were used for CD8 naive, and one plate was used for CD8 memory. Broad study findings and their caveats: Sampling was limited to blood, and TCR repertoires in tissue likely differ from TCR repertoires in blood. Incomplete sequencing was indicated by rarefaction of sorted-subset datasets, despite the large sequencing depth. Pairwise subsampling indicated that sequencing depth was expected to affect the degree of clonotype sharing among donors. Naive subsets generally had larger estimated clonotype richness than memory subsets did. Because the study included a small number of donors, the genetic and exposure-history diversity represented was limited. Compared with non-shared clonotypes, clonotypes shared by all four sorted-subset donors had higher generation probabilities. When a few donors were compared, the shared fraction of clonotypes was around 5% for naive CD4, about 4% for naive CD8, 2.3% for memory CD4, and around 0.37% for memory CD8.

TCR CDR3 regions were amplified from genomic DNA by multiplex PCR using the deep immunoSEQ assay. For each cell subset, the extracted genomic DNA was distributed evenly across all wells of several immunoSEQ 96-well plates, and each plate served as one replicate. For sorted subsets, around 200 ng genomic DNA, equal to 30,000 or so T cell genomes, was loaded into each replicate PCR. The purified libraries were quantified using a Qubit 3.0 fluorometer, sized with a Bioanalyzer 2100, and then quantified again using the KAPA Library Quantification kit. Every immunoSEQ 96-well plate was sequenced on a separate single-read 150-cycle Illumina NextSeq 550 flow cell. The authors' pipeline ran thus. Because the immunoSEQ output held only junctional sequences and lacked quality scores, the filtering could not match the filtering applied to full-length reads. Sequences were annotated with PyIR, a Python wrapper for IgBLAST v1.9, using IMGT germline references to assign V/J genes and CDR3. Reads with weak V/J assignments (E-value above 1e-6), missing CDR3, stop codons, out-of-frame junctions, or ambiguous translated residues were removed. V3J clonotypes were defined as sequences sharing the same inferred V gene, J gene, and CDR3 amino acid sequence. Percentage overlap between repertoires was computed as shared unique clonotypes divided by the size of the smaller repertoire. Repertoire richness was assessed with RTK rarefaction, the Chao1 estimator, and Recon v2.1 estimates of unobserved clonotypes. OLGA was used to compute generation probabilities for all TCRbeta clonotypes that the gDNA method yielded from a handful of donors. TCRdb took this table from immuneACCESS and kept in-frame rearrangements with V and J called. Such tables lack part of the clones; where checked against another copy, unresolved V genes explain under half of the gap, and the rest is unexplained. That table furnishes V, J and clone size, whereas the DNA furnished D and trimming. The table for this sample lists about 1.5 million clones; more than 95% of them were counted only once. Of the sample, approximately 1.2% falls within the top ten clones.

Counted from cysteine to phenylalanine, this CDR3 has 16 amino acids. The kept DNA is CDR3 alone, 48 bases in frame from the first base. Trimming costs V 0 bases and J 2 bases, and their ends lie 10 bases apart. Looking up the germline V gene (reference sequence) yields CDR1 MNHNY and CDR2 SVGAGI. The donors were healthy, HIV-negative adults with no recently reported acute infections or vaccinations. Every donor was a Caucasian adult residing in Nashville, Tennessee, USA. Magnetic negative selection was used to enrich CD4+ T cells, after which naive cells were positively selected on CD45RA and the negative fraction became the memory subset. Blood was obtained by leukapheresis, after which PBMCs were separated by Ficoll-Histopaque density gradient centrifugation and cryopreserved in liquid nitrogen vapor phase. Analytical flow cytometry was used to check the purity and quantity of every magnetically sorted T cell population. Genomic DNA was isolated from each sorted fraction and quantified by UV absorbance on a Nanodrop 2000c.

This TCR derives from a man in his thirties or forties in good health. The specimen was naive CD4+ T cells sorted from blood. The cell subset or site label corresponds to: CD45RA+ positively selected. The sequence links TRBV6-6 to TRBJ1-4; the D gene is possibly TRBD1, with 5 bases matching. The DNA reads TGTGCCAGCAGTTACTCTCCAGGGACCACTAATGAAAAACTGTTTTTT. It translates to CASSYSPGTTNEKLFF.